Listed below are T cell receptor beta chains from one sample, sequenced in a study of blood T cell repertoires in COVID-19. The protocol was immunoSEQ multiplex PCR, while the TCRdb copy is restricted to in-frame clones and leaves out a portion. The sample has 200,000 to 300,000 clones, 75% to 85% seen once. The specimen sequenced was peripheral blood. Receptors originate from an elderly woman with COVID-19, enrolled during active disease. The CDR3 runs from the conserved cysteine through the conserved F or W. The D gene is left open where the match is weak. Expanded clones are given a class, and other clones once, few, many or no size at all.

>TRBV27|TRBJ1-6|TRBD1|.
TGTGCCAGCAGTTTTGGGACAGGGAATTCACCCCTCCACTTT
CASSFGTGNSPLHF
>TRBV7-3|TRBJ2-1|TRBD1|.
TGTGCCAGCAGCTTGACAGGGGCGGATGAGCAGTTCTTC
CASSLTGADEQFF
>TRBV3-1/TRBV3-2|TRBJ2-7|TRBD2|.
TGTGCCAGCAGCCAAGATCAAGCGGGAGGGGTGTACGAGCAGTACTTC
CASSQDQAGGVYEQYF
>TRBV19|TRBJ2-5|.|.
TGTGCCAGTAGTATATACTCGGACAGCCAAGAGACCCAGTACTTC
CASSIYSDSQETQYF
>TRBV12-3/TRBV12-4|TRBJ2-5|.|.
TGTGCCAGCAGCCGCTGGAGGACGGAGACCCAGTACTTC
CASSRWRTETQYF
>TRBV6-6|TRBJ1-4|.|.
TGTGCCAGCAGCCCTCGGGGGGAAAAACTGTTTTTT
CASSPRGEKLFF
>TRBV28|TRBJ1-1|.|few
TGTGCCAGCAGTTGGACCCATCGGGGCACTGAAGCTTTCTTT
CASSWTHRGTEAFF
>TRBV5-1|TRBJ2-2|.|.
TGCGCCAGCAGAACAAGCGGGGAGCTGTTTTTT
CASRTSGELFF
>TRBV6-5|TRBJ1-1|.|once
TGTGCCAGCAGAGTCAGTTTGAACACTGAAGCTTTCTTT
CASRVSLNTEAFF
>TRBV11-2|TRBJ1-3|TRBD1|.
TGTGCCAGCAGTTTTGGACAGGGGAGGAACACCATATATTTT
CASSFGQGRNTIYF
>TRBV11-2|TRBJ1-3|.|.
TGTGCCAGCAGCCTAATACAGGGCTCTGGAAACACCATATATTTT
CASSLIQGSGNTIYF
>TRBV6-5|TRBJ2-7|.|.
TGTGCCAGCATTCTAGAGAGACCGACCGACTACGAGCAGTACTTC
CASILERPTDYEQYF
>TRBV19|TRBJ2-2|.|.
TGTGCCCCAGTCGGGGGAAGGGACACCGGGGAGCTGTTTTTT
CAPVGGRDTGELFF
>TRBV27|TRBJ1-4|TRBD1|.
TGTGCCAGCAGTCCTCTCGGGACAGGGGGAGAAAAACTGTTTTTT
CASSPLGTGGEKLFF
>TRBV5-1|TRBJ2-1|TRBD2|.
TGCGCCAGCAGCTTGGGGACTAGCACCTACAATGAGCAGTTCTTC
CASSLGTSTYNEQFF
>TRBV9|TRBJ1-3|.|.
TGTGCCAGCAGCGTAGGGACTGACCCTGGAAACACCATATATTTT
CASSVGTDPGNTIYF
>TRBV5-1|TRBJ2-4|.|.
TGCGCCAGCAGCTTGGTCCCAGGGAAAAACATTCAGTACTTC
CASSLVPGKNIQYF
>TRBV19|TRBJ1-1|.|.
TGTGCCAGTAGCTTCCGCCAGGGCCGAACTGAAGCTTTCTTT
CASSFRQGRTEAFF
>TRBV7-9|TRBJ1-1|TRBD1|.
TGTGCCAGCACCAGAGGGACAGGGATAGTTTCGAACACTGAAGCTTTCTTT
CASTRGTGIVSNTEAFF
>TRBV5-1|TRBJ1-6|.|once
TGCGCCAGCAGCTTAAGGGCTTCTGGACAAAATTCACCCCTCCACTTT
CASSLRASGQNSPLHF
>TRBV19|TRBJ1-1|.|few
TGTGCCAGCACCCAGAGGGAGGGCACTGAAGCTTTCTTT
CASTQREGTEAFF
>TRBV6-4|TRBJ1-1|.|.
TGTGCCAGCAGTGAAGACGGGGGAGGCACTGAAGCTTTCTTT
CASSEDGGGTEAFF
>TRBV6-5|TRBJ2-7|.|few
TGTGCCAGCAGTTACCTTTACGAGCAGTACTTC
CASSYLYEQYF
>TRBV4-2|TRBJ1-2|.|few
TGTGCCAGCAGCCAAGACCCCAGGGACTATGGCTACACCTTC
CASSQDPRDYGYTF
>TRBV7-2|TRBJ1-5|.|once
TGTGCCAGCAGCTTCCAGGGTACGGGCAATCAGCCCCAGCATTTT
CASSFQGTGNQPQHF
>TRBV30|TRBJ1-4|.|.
TGTGCCTGGAGTCCCCGAGGGGAAAAACTGTTTTTT
CAWSPRGEKLFF
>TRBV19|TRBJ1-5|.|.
TGTGCCAGTACGACAGTTAGCAATCAGCCCCAGCATTTT
CASTTVSNQPQHF
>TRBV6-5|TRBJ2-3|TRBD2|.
TGTGCCAGCAGTTACCAGCGGGGGGGAACAGATACGCAGTATTTT
CASSYQRGGTDTQYF
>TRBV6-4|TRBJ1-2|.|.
TGTGCCAGCAGTTTTTCTCCTGATCGGGGCTACACCTTC
CASSFSPDRGYTF
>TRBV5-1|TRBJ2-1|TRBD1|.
TGCGCCAGCAGCCCTGAACGGACAGGGGTAGGTACTGAGCAGTTCTTC
CASSPERTGVGTEQFF
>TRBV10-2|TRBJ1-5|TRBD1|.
TGCGCCAGCAGTGAGTCGGCAGGGGGTGGCCAGCCCCAGCATTTT
CASSESAGGGQPQHF
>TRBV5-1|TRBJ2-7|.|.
TGCGCCAGCAGCAACACCTACGAGCAGTACTTC
CASSNTYEQYF
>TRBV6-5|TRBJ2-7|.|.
TGTGCCAGCAGTTACTCACTCGGGAGTGACGAGCAGTACTTC
CASSYSLGSDEQYF
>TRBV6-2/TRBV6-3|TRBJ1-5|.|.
TGTGCCAGCAGTAAACAGGCGGGGCTCGTTCAGCCCCAGCATTTT
CASSKQAGLVQPQHF
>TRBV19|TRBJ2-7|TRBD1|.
TGTGCCAGTAGTGACAGGGGATCTGCCACCTACGAGCAGTACTTC
CASSDRGSATYEQYF
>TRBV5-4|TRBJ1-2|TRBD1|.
TGTGCCAGCAGCCCCGGGACAGGCGCCACGAGTCCCTATGGCTACACCTTC
CASSPGTGATSPYGYTF
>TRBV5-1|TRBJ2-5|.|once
TGCGCCAGCAGCTTGGGTCGAGGAGAGACCCAGTACTTC
CASSLGRGETQYF
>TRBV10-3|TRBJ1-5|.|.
TGTGCCATCAGTGAGTCCACAGGGAGCTGGCAGCCCCAGCATTTT
CAISESTGSWQPQHF
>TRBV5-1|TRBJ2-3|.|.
TGCGCCAGCAGCTTGGGTGGGAGCGGGAGCACAGATACGCAGTATTTT
CASSLGGSGSTDTQYF
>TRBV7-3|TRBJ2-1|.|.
TGTGCCAGCAGCCTCTCCTACTACAATGAGCAGTTCTTC
CASSLSYYNEQFF
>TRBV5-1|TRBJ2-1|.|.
TGCGCCAGCAGCTTGGACGGGGGGCGATACAATGAGCAGTTCTTC
CASSLDGGRYNEQFF
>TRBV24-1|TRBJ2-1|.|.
TGTGCCACCAGTGCAGGGGTACATGAGCAGTTCTTC
CATSAGVHEQFF
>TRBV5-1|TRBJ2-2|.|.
TGCGCCAGCAGCTTGGATCCTAGCAATCCCGGGGAGCTGTTTTTT
CASSLDPSNPGELFF
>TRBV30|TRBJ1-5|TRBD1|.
TGTGCCTGGAGCGGGACAGGGAGCAATCAGCCCCAGCATTTT
CAWSGTGSNQPQHF
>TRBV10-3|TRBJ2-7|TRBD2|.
TGTGCCATCAGTGGGGGACTAGCGGGGACCTACGAGCAGTACTTC
CAISGGLAGTYEQYF
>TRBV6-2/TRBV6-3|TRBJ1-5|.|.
TGTGCCAGCAGTGTCGCGCTGCAACATCAGCCCCAGCATTTT
CASSVALQHQPQHF
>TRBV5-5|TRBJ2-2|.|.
TGTGCCAGCAGCAGCATTGTGGGGGCGGGGAACACCGGGGAGCTGTTTTTT
CASSSIVGAGNTGELFF
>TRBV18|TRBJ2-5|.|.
TGTGCCAGCTCACCACCAGGGTCTAGGGGGCAAGAGACCCAGTACTTC
CASSPPGSRGQETQYF
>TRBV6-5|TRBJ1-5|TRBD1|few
TGTGCCAGCAGGGGACAGGTCCTCGGTCAGCCCCAGCATTTT
CASRGQVLGQPQHF
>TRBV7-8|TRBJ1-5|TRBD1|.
TGTGCCAGTCGACAGGGTGGCAATCAGCCCCAGCATTTT
CASRQGGNQPQHF
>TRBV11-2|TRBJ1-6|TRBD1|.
TGTGCCAGCAGCCCCCGGACAGGAAATTCACCCCTCCACTTT
CASSPRTGNSPLHF
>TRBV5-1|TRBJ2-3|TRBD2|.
TGCGCCAGCAGCTTGGCCATGGGGACTAGCGGGGGGCATTGGGCAGATACGCAGTATTTT
CASSLAMGTSGGHWADTQYF
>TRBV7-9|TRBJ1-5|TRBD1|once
TGTGCCAGCAGCTTAGGGGACAGGAACCTTAATTTT
CASSLGDRNLNF
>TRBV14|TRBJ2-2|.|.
TGTGCCAGCAGCCAAGGAACACTAGCGAACACCGGGGAGCTGTTTTTT
CASSQGTLANTGELFF
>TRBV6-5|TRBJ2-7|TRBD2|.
TGTGCCACACAAAGGGGCGGGGGCTCCTACGAGCAGTACTTC
CATQRGGGSYEQYF
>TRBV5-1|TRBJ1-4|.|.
TGCGCCAGCAGCCGGGAGGGGAGTGGTAGCGAAAAACTGTTTTTT
CASSREGSGSEKLFF
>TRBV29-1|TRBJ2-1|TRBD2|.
TGCAGCGTTGAAATCGGGCGGGGGAGCTCCTACAATGAGCAGTTCTTC
CSVEIGRGSSYNEQFF
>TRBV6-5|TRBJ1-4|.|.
TGTGCCAGCAGTTACTCCCAGGGGAATGAAAAACTGTTTTTT
CASSYSQGNEKLFF
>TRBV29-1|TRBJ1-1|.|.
TGCAGCGTTGGCGGTAGCGAAGCTTTCTTT
CSVGGSEAFF
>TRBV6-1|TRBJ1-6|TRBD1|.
TGTGCCAGCAGTGAGACAGGGAGAGATTCACCCCTCCACTTT
CASSETGRDSPLHF